This T cell receptor (beta chain) emerged from a study of blood T cell repertoires in COVID-19. Study background: PBMCs, B-cell-depleted T cells, or T cells were the source of the cDNA or gDNA that made up the material.

The table came from immunoSEQ multiplex PCR; TCRdb's copy has only in-frame clones and leaves some out. The sample records tens of thousands of clones, approximately 80% being singletons. J was trimmed by 4 bases and V by 8 bases; bases with no gene match: 5. The germline V gene encodes CDR1 KGHSH and CDR2 LQKENI. CDR3 size: 13 residues. This TCR came from a woman older than 75 with active or convalescent COVID-19. Sequenced input: peripheral blood. The rearrangement uses TRBV18 and TRBJ1-1; 9 bases match TRBD1. CDR3 sequence (DNA): TGTGCCAGCGAGGGACAGGGTCCCACTGAAGCTTTCTTT. Its protein product is CASEGQGPTEAFF.